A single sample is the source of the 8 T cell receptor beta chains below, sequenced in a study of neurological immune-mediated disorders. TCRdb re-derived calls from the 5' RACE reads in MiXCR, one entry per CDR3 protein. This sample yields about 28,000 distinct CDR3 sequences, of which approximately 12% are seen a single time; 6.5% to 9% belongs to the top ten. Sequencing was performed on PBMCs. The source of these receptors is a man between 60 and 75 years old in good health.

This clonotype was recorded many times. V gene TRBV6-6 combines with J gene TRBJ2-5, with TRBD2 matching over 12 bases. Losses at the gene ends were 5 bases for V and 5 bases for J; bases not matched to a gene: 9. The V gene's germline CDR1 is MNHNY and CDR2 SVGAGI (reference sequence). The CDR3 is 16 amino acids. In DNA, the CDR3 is TGTGCCAGCAGTCCGGCGACTAGCGGGAGTGGGGAGACCCAGTACTTC. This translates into CASSPATSGSGETQYF.

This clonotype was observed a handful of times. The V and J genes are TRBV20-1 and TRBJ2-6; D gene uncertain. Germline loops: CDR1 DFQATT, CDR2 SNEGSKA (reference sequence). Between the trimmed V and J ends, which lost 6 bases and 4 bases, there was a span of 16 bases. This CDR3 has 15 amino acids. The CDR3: CSATGDQPGANVLTF. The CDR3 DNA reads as TGCAGTGCCACCGGAGATCAACCAGGGGCCAACGTCCTGACTTTC.

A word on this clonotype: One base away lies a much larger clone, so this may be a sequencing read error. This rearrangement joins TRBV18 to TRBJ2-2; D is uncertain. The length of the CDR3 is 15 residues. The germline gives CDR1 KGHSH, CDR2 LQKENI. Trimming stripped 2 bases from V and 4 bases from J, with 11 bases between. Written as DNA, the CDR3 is TGTGCCAGCTCACCATCCCTGGTGGGCACCGGGGAGCTGTTTTTT. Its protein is CASSPSLVGTGELFF.

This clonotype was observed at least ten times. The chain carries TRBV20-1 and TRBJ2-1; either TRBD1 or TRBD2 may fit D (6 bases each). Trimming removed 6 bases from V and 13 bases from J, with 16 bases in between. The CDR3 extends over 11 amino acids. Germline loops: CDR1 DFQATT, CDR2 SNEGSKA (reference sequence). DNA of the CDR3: TGCAGTGCCATTAGCCGGGGGCAACAGTTCTTC. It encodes CSAISRGQQFF.

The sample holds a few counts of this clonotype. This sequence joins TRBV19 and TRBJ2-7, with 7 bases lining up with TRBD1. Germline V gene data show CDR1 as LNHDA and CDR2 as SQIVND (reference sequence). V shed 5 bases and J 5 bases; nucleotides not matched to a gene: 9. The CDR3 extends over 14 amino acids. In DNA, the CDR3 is TGTGCCAGTAGTCTCCGGGACAGTCTCCACGAGCAGTACTTC. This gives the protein CASSLRDSLHEQYF.

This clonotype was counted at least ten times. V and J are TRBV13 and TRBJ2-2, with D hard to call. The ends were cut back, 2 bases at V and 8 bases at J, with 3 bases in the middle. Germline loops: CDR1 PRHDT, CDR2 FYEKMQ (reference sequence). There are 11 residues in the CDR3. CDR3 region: CASSLYGELFF. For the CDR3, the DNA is TGTGCCAGCAGCTTATATGGGGAGCTGTTTTTT.

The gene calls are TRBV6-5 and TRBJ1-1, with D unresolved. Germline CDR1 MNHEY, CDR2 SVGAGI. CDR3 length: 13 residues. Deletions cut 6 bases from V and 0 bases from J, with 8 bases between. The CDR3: CASRLDLNTEAFF. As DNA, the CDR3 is TGTGCCAGCAGGCTAGACCTGAACACTGAAGCTTTCTTT.

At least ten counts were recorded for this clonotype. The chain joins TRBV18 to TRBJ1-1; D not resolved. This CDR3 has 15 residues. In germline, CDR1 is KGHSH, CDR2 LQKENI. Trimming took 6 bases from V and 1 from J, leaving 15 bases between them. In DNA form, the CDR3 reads TGTGCCAGCTCCGAGGCCGTGGCGGAGAACACTGAAGCTTTCTTT. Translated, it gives CASSEAVAENTEAFF. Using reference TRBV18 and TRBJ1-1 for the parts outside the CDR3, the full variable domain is NAGVMQNPRHLVRRRGQEARLRCSPMKGHSHVYWYRQLPEEGLKFMVYLQKENIIDESGMPKERFSAEFPKEGPSILRIQQVVRGDSAAYFCASSEAVAENTEAFFGQGTRLTVV.